Each of the 28 T cell receptor beta chains below was sequenced from the same sample in a study of technical replicates of blood from a few donors. Repertoires were generated with immunoSEQ multiplex PCR, while TCRdb's copy carries only in-frame clones and drops some. Among roughly 62,000 clones, 91% were seen once, and the ten largest hold about 4.3%. The sample consisted of PBMCs. These receptors were taken from a human donor in good health. Some clones in this sample may be carry-over from other donors' samples.

The chain has TRBV28 and TRBJ2-7; TRBD2 agrees at 9 bases. The germline gives CDR1 MDHEN, CDR2 SYDVKM. The CDR3 covers 23 residues. Trimming removed 2 bases from V and 0 bases from J; junction bases left unmatched: 26. The DNA of the CDR3 is TGTGCCAGCAGTTTAGAAGGTCTAGCGGGGTTTTGGGGGGCGTCTTCGTTCTCCTACGAGCAGTACTTC. It encodes CASSLEGLAGFWGASSFSYEQYF.

The rearrangement uses TRBV19 and TRBJ1-4, with D possibly being TRBD1 (5 bases). This CDR3 spans 16 amino acids. Per germline, CDR1 LNHDA and CDR2 SQIVND (reference sequence). Trimming stripped 3 bases from V and 7 bases from J, with 18 bases between. CDR3 sequence reads: CASSIRRPGYPEKLFF. The CDR3 DNA reads TGTGCCAGTAGTATCCGCCGTCCAGGGTATCCTGAAAAACTGTTTTTT.

The chain uses TRBV13 and TRBJ1-1, with a tentative D call TRBD1 (5 bases). The germline V and J ends were trimmed by 6 bases and 0 bases, with 11 bases remaining between them. The CDR3 runs 14 residues. Germline V gene sequence: CDR1 PRHDT, CDR2 FYEKMQ (reference sequence). The CDR3 spells CASRAQGMNTEAFF. CDR3 bases: TGTGCCAGCAGGGCTCAGGGAATGAACACTGAAGCTTTCTTT.

V gene TRBV7-3 combines with J gene TRBJ2-7, with 9 nucleotides matching TRBD1. With V trimmed by 5 bases and J by 4 bases, 9 bases remained unmatched. CDR3 length equals 15 residues. Per the germline V gene, CDR1 is SGHTA and CDR2 is FQGTGA. The CDR3 loop reads CASSLGGTGFYEQYF. The CDR3, as DNA: TGTGCCAGCAGCCTCGGGGGGACAGGGTTTTACGAGCAGTACTTC.

The count of this clone is one. The chain links TRBV27 to TRBJ2-7, with D unresolved. The V gene lost 5 bases and the J gene lost 2 bases, with 19 bases spanning the gap. In germline, CDR1 is MNHEY, CDR2 SMNVEV (reference sequence). This CDR3 contains 16 residues. The CDR3 here is CASSLYLVRSPYEQYF. The CDR3, as DNA: TGTGCCAGCAGTCTATATCTAGTACGTTCTCCCTACGAGCAGTACTTC.

V is TRBV6-5 and J is TRBJ1-6, with D maybe TRBD1 (5 bases). Trimming removed 7 bases from V and 9 bases from J, with 16 bases in between. The CDR3 has 14 amino acids. CDR1 is MNHEY and CDR2 is SVGAGI in the germline V gene. CDR3 region: CASTRGVGGSPLHF. CDR3 nucleotides: TGTGCCAGCACCCGGGGGGTGGGGGGTTCACCCCTCCACTTT.

This clone was seen more than once but under ten times. This rearrangement joins TRBV5-1 to TRBJ1-4, with 8 bases identical to TRBD1. The V gene's germline CDR1 is SGHRS and CDR2 YFSETQ. The length of the CDR3 is 14 residues. The ends lost 5 bases at V and 7 bases at J; junction bases unmatched: 7. This chain's CDR3 is CASSTGQGGEKLFF. The CDR3 DNA is TGCGCCAGCAGTACCGGACAGGGTGGTGAAAAACTGTTTTTT.

The chain employs TRBV4-2 and TRBJ1-5; 10 nucleotides match TRBD1. CDR3 size: 15 residues. The junction had 4 bases not matched to a gene; V was cut back by 3 bases and J by 5 bases. CDR1 is LGHNA and CDR2 is YNFKEQ in the germline V gene. The CDR3 spells CASSHGQGDYQPQHF. The CDR3, as DNA: TGTGCCAGCAGCCACGGACAGGGGGATTATCAGCCCCAGCATTTT.

V gene TRBV7-6 combines with J gene TRBJ2-3, with TRBD2 identical over 11 bases. This CDR3 contains 16 residues. After removal of 5 bases from V and 3 bases from J, the junction contained 7 bases not matched to a gene. The germline gives CDR1 SGHVS, CDR2 FNYEAQ. The CDR3 protein is CASSQLAGDGTDTQYF. The DNA for the CDR3 is TGTGCCAGCAGCCAACTAGCGGGAGATGGTACAGATACGCAGTATTTT.

The gene calls are TRBV5-1 and TRBJ1-2; D unresolved. CDR1 is SGHRS and CDR2 is YFSETQ in the germline V gene. Trimming stripped 0 bases from V and 4 bases from J, with 7 bases between. The CDR3 has 13 residues. CDR3 sequence (DNA): TGCGCCAGCAGCTTGGGTGCAGTCTATGGCTACACCTTC. It yields the protein CASSLGAVYGYTF.

V and J are TRBV14 and TRBJ2-2; 9 bases are shared with TRBD1. Germline-derived CDR1 and CDR2 are SGHDN and FVKESK. CDR3 length: 16 amino acids. The junction had 5 bases not matched to a gene; V was cut back by 2 bases and J by 4 bases. The CDR3 here is CASSQLTGGSTGELFF. In nucleotides, the CDR3 is TGTGCCAGCAGCCAACTGACAGGGGGAAGCACCGGGGAGCTGTTTTTT. The entire variable domain, with the rest obtained from reference TRBV14 and TRBJ2-2, is as follows: EAGVTQFPSHSVIEKGQTVTLRCDPISGHDNLYWYRRVMGKEIKFLLHFVKESKQDESGMPNNRFLAERTGGTYSTLKVQPAELEDSGVYFCASSQLTGGSTGELFFGEGSRLTVL.

The chain is built from TRBV6-1 and TRBJ2-3; 7 nucleotides align to TRBD2. The CDR3 consists of 13 residues. The germline V gene has CDR1 MNHNS and CDR2 SASEGT. Trimming took 10 bases from V and 1 from J; bases not matched to a gene: 5. CDR3 amino acids: CATLAGGTDTQYF. CDR3 nucleotides: TGTGCCACCCTGGCGGGGGGCACAGATACGCAGTATTTT.

This clone was found a few times. The chain is built from TRBV7-3 and TRBJ2-7; 9 nucleotides agree with TRBD2. Germline assignment: CDR1 SGHTA and CDR2 FQGTGA. The V and J ends lost 0 bases and 0 bases, in that order; junction bases with no gene match: 6. The CDR3 runs to 17 residues. In DNA form, the CDR3 reads TGTGCCAGCAGCTTAACTAGCGGGGGAGCAGTCTCCTACGAGCAGTACTTC. It specifies CASSLTSGGAVSYEQYF.

The chain has TRBV5-4 and TRBJ1-2; no definite D call. Germline CDR1 SGHNT, CDR2 YYREEE (reference sequence). With 2 bases removed from V and 5 bases from J, the gap between germline ends came to 4 bases. The CDR3 has 11 residues. This CDR3 is CASSFEYGYTF. CDR3 coding DNA: TGTGCCAGCAGCTTCGAGTATGGCTACACCTTC.

This chain joins TRBV7-3 and TRBJ2-2; tentative D call: TRBD2 (6 bases). CDR1 is SGHTA, CDR2 FQGTGA, per germline. This CDR3 spans 14 amino acids. Trimming pared 4 bases from V and 3 bases from J, leaving 9 bases between. CDR3 in DNA: TGTGCCAGCAGCTCGGGACTTCACACCGGGGAGCTGTTTTTT. Its translation: CASSSGLHTGELFF.

The gene calls are TRBV6-5 and TRBJ1-5, with TRBD1 matching over 7 bases. With 8 bases clipped from V and 0 bases from J, the junction kept 7 bases outside the gene matches. Germline V gives CDR1 MNHEY, CDR2 SVGAGI. This CDR3 is 15 amino acids long. CDR3 sequence reads: CASSRTGGSNQPQHF. The CDR3 DNA reads as TGTGCCAGCTCCCGGACAGGCGGTAGCAATCAGCCCCAGCATTTT.

This chain joins TRBV6-6 and TRBJ2-1; TRBD2 aligns across 9 bases. The J segment lost 4 bases and the V segment lost 8 bases, leaving 6 bases of the junction unmatched. The V gene's germline CDR1 is MNHNY and CDR2 SVGAGI (reference sequence). The CDR3 is 14 amino acids. Here the CDR3 reads CASRMREGYNEQFF. The CDR3 nucleotides read TGTGCCAGCCGAATGCGGGAGGGGTACAATGAGCAGTTCTTC.

The gene calls are TRBV10-1 and TRBJ1-2, with 7 bases matching TRBD1. The trim removed 4 bases at V and 8 bases at J, leaving 10 bases unmatched. The CDR3 length is 14 residues. Germline-derived CDR1 and CDR2 are WNHNN and SYGVQD (reference sequence). The CDR3 region has the DNA TGCGCCAGCAGTGGGGGACAGCTCAGGGGCGGCTACACCTTC. This sequence encodes CASSGGQLRGGYTF.

This clone was picked up a small number of times. The V and J genes are TRBV27 and TRBJ1-2, with D maybe TRBD1 (5 bases). Trimming removed 2 bases at V and 3 bases at J, with 13 bases between. The CDR3 has 15 residues. The germline V gene has CDR1 MNHEY and CDR2 SMNVEV (reference sequence). The CDR3 bases are TGTGCCAGCAGTTTACGCTACCCCAGGGACTATGGCTACACCTTC. Amino acid sequence: CASSLRYPRDYGYTF.

The chain uses TRBV9 and TRBJ1-4, with D perhaps matching TRBD1 (5 bases). Germline CDR1 is SGDLS and CDR2 is YYNGEE. V lost 0 bases and J 14 bases, leaving 14 bases between the germline ends. The CDR3 extends over 13 amino acids. In nucleotides, the CDR3 is TGTGCCAGCAGCGTAGGGGATACAGGCCGCCTGTTTTTT. This translates into CASSVGDTGRLFF.

The sample holds a few counts of this clone. The chain couples TRBV9 to TRBJ2-1; 9 bases match TRBD2. Germline assignment: CDR1 SGDLS and CDR2 YYNGEE. The CDR3 length is 16 residues. The trim removed 6 bases at V and 9 bases at J, leaving 16 bases unmatched. CDR3 protein: CASNPAGGGLRGEQFF. DNA for the CDR3: TGTGCCAGCAACCCCGCGGGAGGGGGCCTCCGGGGTGAGCAGTTCTTC.

This chain links TRBV7-9 with TRBJ1-4; D is uncertain. Germline assignment: CDR1 SEHNR and CDR2 FQNEAQ (reference sequence). The CDR3 is 16 residues long. Trimming took off 5 bases at V and 0 bases at J, with 13 bases between the two ends. In DNA, the CDR3 is TGTGCCAGCAGCCAGATCTCTGGTTCAACTAATGAAAAACTGTTTTTT. Translating gives CASSQISGSTNEKLFF.

In DNA form, the CDR3 reads TGCAGCGCTAGACCCGGGGGCACTGAAGCTTTCTTT. Encoded protein: CSARPGGTEAFF. The chain carries TRBV29-1 and TRBJ1-1, with TRBD1 as a possible D gene (5 bases). The CDR3 has 12 residues. Trimming left V 7 bases short and J 4 bases short, with 13 bases between. Per the germline V gene, CDR1 is SQVTM and CDR2 is ANQGSEA.

V is TRBV27 and J is TRBJ1-1; possible D gene TRBD1, 5 bases. The CDR3 sequence is 12 residues long. Per the germline V gene, CDR1 is MNHEY and CDR2 is SMNVEV (reference sequence). V shed 10 bases and J shed 6 bases, with 15 bases lying between them. DNA for the CDR3: TGTGCCACCACGGATCAGACAGCTGAAGCTTTCTTT. Encoded protein: CATTDQTAEAFF.

The chain employs TRBV13 and TRBJ2-7; TRBD1 aligns across 8 bases. J lost 3 bases, V lost 1 base, and 11 bases had no gene match. In germline, CDR1 is PRHDT, CDR2 FYEKMQ (reference sequence). The CDR3 extends over 17 amino acids. CDR3 DNA: TGTGCCAGCAGCTTAGCCGGAGCAGGGGGCAGGGGCTACGAGCAGTACTTC. The encoded protein is CASSLAGAGGRGYEQYF. Drawing the rest from reference TRBV13 and TRBJ2-7, the complete variable domain is AAGVIQSPRHLIKEKRETATLKCYPIPRHDTVYWYQQGPGQDPQFLISFYEKMQSDKGSIPDRFSAQQFSDYHSELNMSSLELGDSALYFCASSLAGAGGRGYEQYFGPGTRLTVT.

The gene calls are TRBV9 and TRBJ1-5, with D perhaps TRBD1 (5 bases). The germline CDR1 and CDR2 sequences are SGDLS and YYNGEE. Between the trimmed V and J ends, which lost 4 bases and 2 bases, there was a span of 16 bases. The CDR3 extends over 16 amino acids. The chain's CDR3 is CASSPSAGLGNQPQHF. The CDR3 bases are TGTGCCAGCAGCCCCAGTGCGGGGCTGGGCAATCAGCCCCAGCATTTT.

The sample holds one count of this clone. The V and J genes are TRBV9 and TRBJ1-2, with TRBD1 identical over 11 bases. Germline CDR1 is SGDLS and CDR2 is YYNGEE. The CDR3 consists of 18 residues. With V trimmed by 4 bases and J by 4 bases, 15 bases remained unmatched. CDR3 region: CASSRPGQGDAKSYGYTF. As DNA, the CDR3 is TGTGCCAGCAGCCGGCCGGGACAGGGGGATGCGAAGAGCTATGGCTACACCTTC.

V and J are TRBV4-2 and TRBJ1-1; D might be TRBD1 (6 bases). CDR3 length equals 15 residues. The V and J ends lost 0 bases and 7 bases respectively, with 15 bases between them. Germline V gene lookup returns CDR1 LGHNA and CDR2 YNFKEQ. The CDR3 reads CASSQDPTGSYEAFF. Written as DNA, the CDR3 is TGTGCCAGCAGCCAAGACCCTACAGGGTCTTATGAAGCTTTCTTT.